The 31 T cell receptor beta chains below all came from one sample that was sequenced in a study of T-cell reconstitution after alpha-beta-depleted transplantation in children. The TCRbeta library incorporated unique molecular identifiers. TCRdb re-analysed the PCR reads in MiXCR, keeping a single row per CDR3 protein. Here the sample spans under 350,000 distinct CDR3 sequences, almost 10% being singletons. Source: PBMCs from the stem cell graft donor, taken from the stem cell graft. These receptors all come from a human donor who donated a stem cell graft to a child with SCID.

This clonotype was recorded many times. The chain employs TRBV6-5 and TRBJ2-2; no definite D call. The CDR3 spans 12 residues. Germline CDR1 reads MNHEY; CDR2 reads SVGAGI. Trimming pared 2 bases from V and 8 bases from J, leaving 6 bases between. The CDR3 nucleotides read TGTGCCAGCAGTTACGTGGGTGGGGAGCTGTTTTTT. This translates into CASSYVGGELFF.

This clonotype was observed a few times. The chain employs TRBV5-5 and TRBJ1-2; D may be TRBD1 (6 bases). The V gene lost 4 bases and the J gene lost 1 base, with 11 bases spanning the gap. In germline, CDR1 is SGHKS, CDR2 YYEKEE (reference sequence). This CDR3 comprises 14 residues. CDR3 region: CASSPGQINYGYTF. Written as DNA, the CDR3 is TGTGCCAGCAGCCCCGGACAGATTAACTATGGCTACACCTTC.

This clonotype was observed at least ten times. This chain joins TRBV5-1 and TRBJ2-7; D remains ambiguous. V lost 3 bases to trimming and J lost 3 bases, with 7 bases between them. CDR1 and CDR2 (germline): SGHRS, YFSETQ. CDR3 length: 12 amino acids. The CDR3 loop reads CASSSSLYEQYF. CDR3 bases: TGCGCCAGCAGCTCCTCCCTCTACGAGCAGTACTTC.

This clonotype was found many times. The germline gene is not matched at one end of the junction; a read error may be the cause. The V and J genes are TRBV7-2 and TRBJ2-1, with TRBD1 matching 10 bases. The CDR3 loop spans 15 amino acids. In germline, CDR1 is SGHTA, CDR2 FQGNSA. The CDR3 sequence: CASSRGGNTGTGVIW. The CDR3 nucleotides read TGTGCCAGCAGCCGAGGGGGCAACACCGGGACAGGGGTTATTTGG. The full variable domain, in which reference TRBV7-2 and TRBJ2-1 provide the parts outside the CDR3, is GAGVSQSPSNKVTEKGKDVELRCDPISGHTALYWYRQSLGQGLEFLIYFQGNSAPDKSGLPSDRFSAERTGGSVSTLTIQRTQQEDSAVYLCASSRGGNTGTGVIWGPGTRLTVL.

This clonotype was seen repeatedly, ten times or more. This chain connects TRBV29-1 to TRBJ2-7; maybe TRBD2 (5 bases). Germline CDR1 is SQVTM and CDR2 is ANQGSEA. The CDR3 is 12 residues long. V was shortened by 5 bases and J by 3 bases, with 11 bases between the two germline ends. CDR3 DNA: TGCAGCGTTCGGGGTTCCCTCTACGAGCAGTACTTC. Translated, it gives CSVRGSLYEQYF.

The rearrangement joins TRBV10-2 to TRBJ1-2, with D possibly being TRBD1 (5 bases). CDR1 WSHSY and CDR2 SAAADI come from the germline V gene. V lost 6 bases and J 4 bases, leaving 12 bases between the germline ends. The CDR3 spans 13 residues. As DNA, the CDR3 is TGCGCCAGCAGGGGGGAAATGGGCTATGGCTACACCTTC. Its translation is CASRGEMGYGYTF.

This clonotype was observed many times. The V gene is TRBV6-1, the J gene TRBJ2-7, with D unclear. The CDR3 sequence is 15 residues long. V was shortened by 6 bases and J by 0 bases, with 15 bases between the two germline ends. Germline values: CDR1 MNHNS, CDR2 SASEGT. For the CDR3, the DNA is TGTGCCAGCAGCAACGGGTCCCCGGGCTCCTACGAGCAGTACTTC. Its protein product is CASSNGSPGSYEQYF.

The J gene is TRBJ2-1, the V gene TRBV5-6; D gene unclear. The germline CDR1 and CDR2 sequences are SGHDT and YYEEEE. The V gene lost 0 bases and the J gene lost 7 bases, with 8 bases spanning the gap. The CDR3 has 13 residues. The CDR3 bases are TGTGCCAGCAGCTTGGACTTACAGAATGAGCAGTTCTTC. This encodes CASSLDLQNEQFF.

This clonotype showed up many times. The J gene is TRBJ2-3, the V gene TRBV12-3 or TRBV12-4, with D possibly matching TRBD2 (5 bases). The CDR3 contains 16 residues. The ends were cut back, 2 bases at V and 5 bases at J, with 17 bases in the middle. The CDR3 loop reads CASSLRKSGAGDTQYF. The CDR3 region has the DNA TGTGCCAGCAGTTTAAGAAAAAGCGGCGCGGGAGATACGCAGTATTTT.

This clonotype has more than one count but fewer than ten. The chain uses TRBV20-1 and TRBJ2-4; D might be TRBD1 (6 bases). CDR3 length equals 13 residues. In germline, CDR1 is DFQATT, CDR2 SNEGSKA (reference sequence). V was clipped by 8 bases and J by 4 bases, with 15 bases between them. CDR3 amino acids: CSTARDTKNIQYF. DNA of the CDR3: TGCAGTACAGCCCGGGACACAAAAAACATTCAGTACTTC.

This clonotype was detected many times. The chain recombines TRBV5-1 with TRBJ1-1; the D gene is possibly TRBD1 (5 bases). The V and J ends lost 1 base and 3 bases respectively, with 10 bases between them. This CDR3 has 14 residues. CDR1 and CDR2 (germline): SGHRS, YFSETQ. The CDR3 sequence: CASSLWGTDTEAFF. CDR3 DNA sequence: TGCGCCAGCAGCTTGTGGGGCACGGACACTGAAGCTTTCTTT.

This clonotype was counted at least ten times. The chain employs TRBV5-5 and TRBJ1-1, with D hard to call. The CDR3 loop spans 15 amino acids. Per the germline V gene, CDR1 is SGHKS and CDR2 is YYEKEE (reference sequence). The ends were cut back, 1 base at V and 0 bases at J, with 10 bases in the middle. This CDR3 reads CASSLLSGMNTEAFF. Here the CDR3 DNA reads TGTGCCAGCAGCTTGTTATCAGGAATGAACACTGAAGCTTTCTTT.

This clonotype was detected a few times. This chain joins TRBV6-1 and TRBJ1-4; D is undetermined. The CDR3 loop spans 14 amino acids. The V end was cut by 2 bases, the J end by 4 bases, with 8 bases between. Germline lookup yields CDR1 MNHNS and CDR2 SASEGT. The CDR3 DNA is TGTGCCAGCAGTGAATGGCAGAATAATGAAAAACTGTTTTTT. Translated, it gives CASSEWQNNEKLFF.

This chain's CDR3 is CSASLGGDSYEQYF. CDR3 DNA sequence: TGCAGTGCCAGTCTGGGAGGGGACTCCTACGAGCAGTACTTC. This chain links TRBV20-1 with TRBJ2-7, with 7 bases identical to TRBD2. V lost 6 bases to trimming and J lost 0 bases; unmatched junction nucleotides: 8. Looked up from germline, CDR1 is DFQATT and CDR2 is SNEGSKA (reference sequence). The length of the CDR3 is 14 residues.

Details on this clonotype: The CDR3 carries no conserved terminal phenylalanine or tryptophan, so it likely arises from a read error. The J gene is TRBJ1-2, the V gene TRBV6-2 or TRBV6-3, with TRBD1 as a possible D gene (5 bases). Germline V gene data show CDR1 as MNHEY and CDR2 as SVGEGT. The CDR3 runs to 12 residues. V was trimmed by 10 bases and J by 0 bases, leaving 9 bases between them. The DNA of the CDR3 is TGTGCCACTGCGGACACTAACTATGGCTACACCTCC. The encoded protein is CATADTNYGYTS.

This clonotype showed up just a few times. The chain uses TRBV7-2 and TRBJ1-1; possibly TRBD1 for D (5 bases). V gave up 0 bases and J gave up 1 base, with 9 bases separating them. This CDR3 contains 15 residues. Germline loops: CDR1 SGHTA, CDR2 FQGNSA. The CDR3 DNA reads TGTGCCAGCAGCTTAGCGCCAGGGTCGAACACTGAAGCTTTCTTT. Amino acids: CASSLAPGSNTEAFF.

This chain uses TRBV12-3 or TRBV12-4 with TRBJ2-1; 7 nucleotides agree with TRBD2. This CDR3 has 17 residues. V shed 2 bases, J shed 3 bases, and the junction held 10 bases outside the gene matches. CDR3 loop: CASSLFFGLGSYNEQFF. In nucleotides, the CDR3 is TGTGCCAGCAGTTTATTCTTTGGACTAGGCAGCTACAATGAGCAGTTCTTC.

The chain is built from TRBV14 and TRBJ2-1; 9 nucleotides align to TRBD1. The V and J ends lost 4 bases and 7 bases, in that order; junction bases with no gene match: 5. The CDR3 sequence is 14 residues long. CDR1 and CDR2 (germline): SGHDN, FVKESK. The CDR3 DNA reads TGTGCCAGCAGCCTGACAGGGGGAAGGAATGAGCAGTTCTTC. Amino acid sequence: CASSLTGGRNEQFF.

The V gene is TRBV19, the J gene TRBJ1-1, with a possible D match to TRBD1 (6 bases). Germline V gene sequence: CDR1 LNHDA, CDR2 SQIVND (reference sequence). V gave up 6 bases and J gave up 1 base, with 9 bases separating them. This CDR3 region has 13 residues. CDR3 region: CASRWTANTEAFF. The CDR3 region has the DNA TGTGCCAGTAGGTGGACAGCGAACACTGAAGCTTTCTTT.

This chain links TRBV5-1 with TRBJ1-2; a possible D gene is TRBD1 (5 bases). V dropped 6 bases and J dropped 0 bases, with 15 bases sitting between them. The CDR3 consists of 15 residues. Germline-derived CDR1 and CDR2 are SGHRS and YFSETQ. The CDR3 spells CASTPGRTSNYGYTF. The CDR3 DNA is TGCGCCAGCACCCCAGGGAGAACCTCTAACTATGGCTACACCTTC.

The chain uses TRBV20-1 and TRBJ1-5; D call uncertain. This CDR3 has 15 amino acids. The V end lost 0 bases, the J end lost 7 bases, and 16 bases lay between the germline ends. In germline, CDR1 is DFQATT, CDR2 SNEGSKA (reference sequence). The CDR3 here is CSARDSGGYGQPQHF. CDR3 nucleotide sequence: TGCAGTGCTAGAGATTCGGGAGGCTATGGGCAGCCCCAGCATTTT.

The chain combines TRBV6-2 or TRBV6-3 with TRBJ2-3, with 11 bases lining up with TRBD2. V lost 3 bases, J lost 8 bases, and 7 bases stayed unmatched. This CDR3 has 15 amino acids. Germline-derived CDR1 and CDR2 are MNHEY and SVGEGT. The CDR3 region is CASSYGTSGLGTQYF. DNA of the CDR3: TGTGCCAGCAGTTATGGGACTAGCGGCTTGGGTACGCAGTATTTT.

This clonotype was detected a few times. V is TRBV20-1 and J is TRBJ2-1; possibly TRBD1 or TRBD2 for D (5 bases each). The CDR3 has 15 residues. The V gene lost 0 bases and the J gene lost 5 bases, with 14 bases spanning the gap. Germline loops: CDR1 DFQATT, CDR2 SNEGSKA (reference sequence). CDR3 nucleotides: TGCAGTGCTAGAGATCGGCCCTGGGGACACAATGAGCAGTTCTTC. This gives the protein CSARDRPWGHNEQFF.

This chain uses TRBV9 with TRBJ2-3; D tentatively fits TRBD1 or TRBD2 (6 bases each). The germline gives CDR1 SGDLS, CDR2 YYNGEE. The CDR3 sequence is 14 residues long. Between the trimmed V and J ends, which lost 0 bases and 4 bases, there was a span of 9 bases. The CDR3: CASSVGGAPDTQYF. Here the CDR3 DNA reads TGTGCCAGCAGCGTAGGGGGGGCCCCAGATACGCAGTATTTT.

The chain joins TRBV7-8 to TRBJ1-3; D is ambiguous. V lost 2 bases and J lost 0, with 20 bases in between. The CDR3 consists of 19 residues. CDR1 and CDR2 (germline): SGHVS, FQNEAQ. The CDR3: CASSLLPGLTQSSGNTIYF. The DNA for the CDR3 is TGTGCCAGCAGCTTATTGCCCGGACTGACACAGAGCTCTGGAAACACCATATATTTT. Supplemented by reference TRBV7-8 and TRBJ1-3, the full variable domain reads GAGVSQSPRYKVAKRGQDVALRCDPISGHVSLFWYQQALGQGPEFLTYFQNEAQLDKSGLPSDRFFAERPEGSVSTLKIQRTQQEDSAVYLCASSLLPGLTQSSGNTIYFGEGSWLTVV.

This clonotype was observed many times. V gene TRBV4-2 combines with J gene TRBJ1-6, with 8 positions matching TRBD1. The CDR3 loop spans 16 amino acids. J lost 7 bases, V lost 0 bases, and 5 bases had no gene match. Germline assignment: CDR1 LGHNA and CDR2 YNFKEQ. In nucleotides, the CDR3 is TGTGCCAGCAGCCAAGAACAACAGGGGGGCAATTCACCCCTCCACTTT. Translating gives CASSQEQQGGNSPLHF.

This clonotype was picked up a small number of times. The rearrangement links TRBV20-1 to TRBJ2-6; 8 nucleotides align to TRBD1. This CDR3 has 18 residues. J lost 0 bases, V lost 4 bases, and 11 bases had no gene match. Per germline, CDR1 DFQATT and CDR2 SNEGSKA (reference sequence). CDR3 amino acids: CSATGQGPGISGANVLTF. Here the CDR3 DNA reads TGCAGTGCTACAGGACAGGGCCCAGGCATCTCTGGGGCCAACGTCCTGACTTTC.

This clonotype was counted at least ten times. V gene TRBV9 combines with J gene TRBJ2-1; D call uncertain. The V end lost 6 bases, the J end lost 6 bases, and 13 bases lay between the germline ends. This CDR3 spans 13 amino acids. Germline CDR1 and CDR2: SGDLS and YYNGEE. CDR3 DNA: TGTGCCAGCAATTCGGGTCCGTCCAATGAGCAGTTCTTC. Translating gives CASNSGPSNEQFF.

The V gene is TRBV29-1, the J gene TRBJ2-7; 7 positions match TRBD2. Trimming removed 4 bases from V and 3 bases from J; junction bases left unmatched: 6. The CDR3 consists of 13 residues. Looked up from germline, CDR1 is SQVTM and CDR2 is ANQGSEA. CDR3 loop: CSVVTGGFYEQYF. CDR3 DNA: TGCAGCGTTGTAACGGGGGGATTCTACGAGCAGTACTTC.

This clonotype was counted between two and nine times. The J gene is TRBJ2-1, the V gene TRBV6-2 or TRBV6-3, with D maybe TRBD2 (5 bases). Trimming took off 2 bases at V and 7 bases at J, with 6 bases between the two ends. Per the germline V gene, CDR1 is MNHEY and CDR2 is SVGEGT. There are 12 residues in the CDR3. CDR3 DNA sequence: TGTGCCAGCAGTTACGCGGGTAATGAGCAGTTCTTC. The encoded protein is CASSYAGNEQFF.

This clonotype was counted ten times or more. The chain uses TRBV10-3 and TRBJ2-3; 10 bases map to TRBD1. Germline assignment: CDR1 ENHRY and CDR2 SYGVKD. Trimming at V came to 10 bases and at J to 3 bases, leaving 7 bases not matched to a gene. The CDR3 has 14 residues. CDR3 sequence reads: CATAGQGTTDTQYF. The CDR3 bases are TGTGCCACGGCGGGACAGGGGACAACAGATACGCAGTATTTT.